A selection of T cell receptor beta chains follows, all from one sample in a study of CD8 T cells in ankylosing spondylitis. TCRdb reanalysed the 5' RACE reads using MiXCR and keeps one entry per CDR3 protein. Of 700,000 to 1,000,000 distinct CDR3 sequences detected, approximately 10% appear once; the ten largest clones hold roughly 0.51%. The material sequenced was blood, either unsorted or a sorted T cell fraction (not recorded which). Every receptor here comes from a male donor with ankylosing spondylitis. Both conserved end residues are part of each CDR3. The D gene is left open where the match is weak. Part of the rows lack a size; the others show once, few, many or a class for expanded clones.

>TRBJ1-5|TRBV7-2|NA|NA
TGTGCCAGCAGCTTAATCCCGGGGGGTCTTCAGCCCCAGCATTTT
CASSLIPGGLQPQHF
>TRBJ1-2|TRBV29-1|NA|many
TGCAGCGTTGGCCGGGACACGGGCTACACCTTC
CSVGRDTGYTF
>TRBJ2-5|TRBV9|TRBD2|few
TGTGCCAGCAGCGTAGAACCCAGCGGGGGACTCCAAGAGACCCAGTACTTC
CASSVEPSGGLQETQYF
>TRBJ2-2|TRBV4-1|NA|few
TGCGCCAGCAGCCACCGACCTGACGCGAACACCGGGGAGCTGTTTTTT
CASSHRPDANTGELFF
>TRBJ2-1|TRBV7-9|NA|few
TGTGCCAGCAAATCAGTGCCGTCCTACAATGAGCAGTTCTTC
CASKSVPSYNEQFF
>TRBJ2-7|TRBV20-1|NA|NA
TGCAGCACATCCTGGGACTTAACCTACGAGCAGTACTTC
CSTSWDLTYEQYF
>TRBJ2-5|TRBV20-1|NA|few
TGCAGTGCTAGGGGACCGATGTACTTC
CSARGPMYF
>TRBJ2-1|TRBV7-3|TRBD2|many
TGTGCCAGCAGCGCGGGGGTCTCCTACAATGAGCAGTTCTTC
CASSAGVSYNEQFF
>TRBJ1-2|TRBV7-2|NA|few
TGTGCCAGCAGCTTTGAAACCCGAGGCTACACCTTC
CASSFETRGYTF
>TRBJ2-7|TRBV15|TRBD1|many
TGTGCCACCAGCAGAGATCGTTTCTTGACCGGGACAGGGGACGAGCAGTACTTC
CATSRDRFLTGTGDEQYF
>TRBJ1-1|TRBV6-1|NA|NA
TGTGCCAGCAACGCAGTCGGGGCGGGGAGTAGTGAAGCTTTCTTT
CASNAVGAGSSEAFF
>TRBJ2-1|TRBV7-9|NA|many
TGTGCCAGCAGCCCGAAGGGTCCCAATGAGCAGTTCTTC
CASSPKGPNEQFF
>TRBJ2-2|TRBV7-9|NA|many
TGTGCCAGCACCCCCCGGGTCCACTTAGCCGGGGAGCTGTTTTTT
CASTPRVHLAGELFF
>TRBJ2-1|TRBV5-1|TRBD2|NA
TGCGCCAGCAGCTTGGCCGGACTAGCGGGAAGCAGTGAGCAGTTCTTC
CASSLAGLAGSSEQFF
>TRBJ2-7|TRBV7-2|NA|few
TGTGCCAGCAGCTTAGCAACAGGGAGCTCCTACGAGCAGTACTTC
CASSLATGSSYEQYF
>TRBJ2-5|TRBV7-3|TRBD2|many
TGTGCCAGCAGCTCCGGTGGGGGGGAAGAGACCCAGTACTTC
CASSSGGGEETQYF
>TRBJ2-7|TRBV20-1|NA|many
TGCAGTGTTCTGCAACACAGGGACGAGCAGTACTTC
CSVLQHRDEQYF
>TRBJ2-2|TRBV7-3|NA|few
TGTGCCAGCAGCTTACAGAAAGGCAGTTATGACGGGGAGCTGTTTTTT
CASSLQKGSYDGELFF
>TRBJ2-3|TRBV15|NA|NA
TGTGCCACCAGTACCCAATGGGAAGCGGCCGCCACAGATACGCAGTATTTT
CATSTQWEAAATDTQYF
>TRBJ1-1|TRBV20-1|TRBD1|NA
TGCAGTGCTGGGAGACGACAGGGGTCTCTGAGGACTGAAGCTTTCTTT
CSAGRRQGSLRTEAFF
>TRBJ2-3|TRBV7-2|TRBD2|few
TGTGCCAGCAGCCGAGGTGGGGGAGGGATCGATACGCAGTATTTT
CASSRGGGGIDTQYF
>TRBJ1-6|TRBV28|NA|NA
TGTGCCGGCATTGGGGGGGCCTTAGATTCACCCCTCCACTTT
CAGIGGALDSPLHF
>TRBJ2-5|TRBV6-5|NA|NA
TGTGCCAGCAGTTACTCGATGGGGGACGAGACCCAGTACTTC
CASSYSMGDETQYF
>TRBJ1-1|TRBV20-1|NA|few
TGCAGTGCCTCTCCGGGGAGCATGAACACTGAAGCTTTCTTT
CSASPGSMNTEAFF
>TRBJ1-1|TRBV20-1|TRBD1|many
TGCAGTGCTACTAAGGATTACCACAGGGGCCCTGAAGCTTTCTTT
CSATKDYHRGPEAFF
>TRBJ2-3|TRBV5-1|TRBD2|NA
TGCGCCAGCAGCCTTTCGGGACTAGCGGGGACAGATACGCAGTATTTT
CASSLSGLAGTDTQYF
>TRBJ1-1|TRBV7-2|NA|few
TGTGCCAGCAGCTCACGTCCACTAGGGAGGGACACTGAAGCTTTCTTT
CASSSRPLGRDTEAFF
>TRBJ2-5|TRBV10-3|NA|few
TGTGCCATCGGGGCAGGGCCAGAGACCCAGTACTTC
CAIGAGPETQYF
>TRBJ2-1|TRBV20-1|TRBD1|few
TGCAGTGCTAGAGATCTATCTGACAGGGGGTACAATGAGCAGTTCTTC
CSARDLSDRGYNEQFF
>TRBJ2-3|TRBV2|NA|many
TGTGCCAGCAGGGGCGGGTCCACGCAGTATTTT
CASRGGSTQYF
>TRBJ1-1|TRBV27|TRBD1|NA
TGTGCCAGCAGTCCGACAGGGGATATCACTGAAGCTTTCTTT
CASSPTGDITEAFF
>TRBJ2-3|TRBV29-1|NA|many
TGCAGCGTTGAAAGGCACTCAGATACGCAGTATTTT
CSVERHSDTQYF
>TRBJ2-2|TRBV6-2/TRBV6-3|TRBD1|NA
TGTGCCAGCAGTTACCAGGGGGCGAACACCGGGGAGCTGTTTTTT
CASSYQGANTGELFF
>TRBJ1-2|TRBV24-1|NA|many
TGTGCCACCAGTGACCTGGACTATGGCTACACCTTC
CATSDLDYGYTF
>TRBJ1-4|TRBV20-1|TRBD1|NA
TGCAGTGCTCGGACAGGATGGAATGAAAAACTGTTTTTT
CSARTGWNEKLFF
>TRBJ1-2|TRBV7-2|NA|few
TGTGCCAGCAGCTCCCGATACAGATCCAACTATGGCTACACCTTC
CASSSRYRSNYGYTF
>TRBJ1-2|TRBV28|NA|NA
TGTGCCAGCAGTTTATTGGGGACTAACTACACCTTC
CASSLLGTNYTF
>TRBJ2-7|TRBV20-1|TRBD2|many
TGCAGTGCGAGGACTAGTCGGGTAGAGCAGTACTTC
CSARTSRVEQYF
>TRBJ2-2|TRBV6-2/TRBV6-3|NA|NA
TGTGCCAGCAGCTTAGCGGTGGGGAACGGGGAGCTGTTTTTT
CASSLAVGNGELFF
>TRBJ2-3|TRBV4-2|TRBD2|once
TGTGCCAGCAGCCAAGATCGCGGGGGGCGCAGAGATACGCAGTATTTT
CASSQDRGGRRDTQYF
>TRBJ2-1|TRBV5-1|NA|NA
TGCGCCAGCAGCGCTATACAGGGATTAGTTTACAATGAGCAGTTCTTC
CASSAIQGLVYNEQFF
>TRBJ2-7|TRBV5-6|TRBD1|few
TGTGCCAGCAGCGCTCACAGGGGGAGAGCCTACGAGCAGTACTTC
CASSAHRGRAYEQYF